The 10 T cell receptor beta chains presented below share a single source sample, sequenced in a study of blood T cell repertoires in COVID-19. The repertoire was sequenced with immunoSEQ multiplex PCR; TCRdb's copy has only in-frame clones and lacks some. The sample records approximately 97,000 clones, roughly 80% being singletons. The sequenced sample was peripheral blood. The origin of the receptors is a man aged 55 to 70 with acute or convalescent COVID-19.

The chain links TRBV18 to TRBJ1-5; the D is unclear. Germline-derived CDR1 and CDR2 are KGHSH and LQKENI. The CDR3 is made up of 15 amino acids. V lost 4 bases and J 3 bases, leaving 13 bases between the germline ends. The CDR3 bases are TGTGCCAGCTCACGAGAGTCTGTAAACAATCAGCCCCAGCATTTT. It yields the protein CASSRESVNNQPQHF.

This sequence joins TRBV20-1 and TRBJ2-1; the D call may be TRBD1 or TRBD2 (5 bases each). This CDR3 region has 15 residues. Germline V gene data show CDR1 as DFQATT and CDR2 as SNEGSKA (reference sequence). Trimming took 4 bases from V and 5 from J, leaving 18 bases between them. CDR3 residues: CSAIEGQGKDNEQFF. CDR3 nucleotides: TGCAGTGCTATTGAGGGGCAGGGAAAAGACAATGAGCAGTTCTTC.

The chain has TRBV7-2 and TRBJ1-2; D is uncertain. CDR3 length equals 12 residues. V was clipped by 4 bases and J by 8 bases, with 11 bases between them. CDR1 and CDR2 from the germline V gene are SGHTA and FQGNSA. The CDR3 sequence: CASSSIRGGYTF. CDR3 nucleotides: TGTGCCAGCAGCTCCATTCGGGGAGGCTACACCTTC.

This clone was recorded a few times. V is TRBV4-1 and J is TRBJ1-5, with D possibly being TRBD1 (6 bases). V dropped 3 bases and J dropped 1 base, with 13 bases sitting between them. The CDR3 is made up of 16 amino acids. Germline CDR1 is MGHRA and CDR2 is YSYEKL. The CDR3 sequence: CASSHPGVISNQPQHF. The DNA of the CDR3 is TGCGCCAGCAGCCATCCAGGGGTAATCAGCAATCAGCCCCAGCATTTT.

The chain carries TRBV6-5 and TRBJ2-7; 13 positions agree with TRBD2. CDR1 and CDR2 (germline): MNHEY, SVGAGI. This CDR3 is built from 15 residues. The J segment lost 4 bases and the V segment lost 5 bases, leaving 5 bases of the junction unmatched. CDR3 bases: TGTGCCAGCAGTAAGACGGGACTAGCGGGATACGAGCAGTACTTC. Its protein is CASSKTGLAGYEQYF.

The genes are TRBV15 and TRBJ2-5; 10 nucleotides align to TRBD2. Unmatched junction bases numbered 2, after V lost 0 bases and J lost 1 base. Germline V gene sequence: CDR1 LNHNV, CDR2 YYDKDF (reference sequence). This CDR3 is built from 16 residues. This CDR3 is CATSRELAGPQETQYF. For the CDR3, the DNA is TGTGCCACCAGCAGAGAACTAGCGGGGCCCCAAGAGACCCAGTACTTC.

The J gene is TRBJ2-3, the V gene TRBV7-3; 10 bases agree with TRBD2. The V and J ends lost 7 bases and 3 bases, in that order; junction bases with no gene match: 7. Germline CDR1 SGHTA, CDR2 FQGTGA. CDR3 length equals 15 residues. Here the CDR3 reads CASTLAGAVTDTQYF. CDR3 coding DNA: TGTGCCAGCACCCTAGCGGGAGCGGTTACAGATACGCAGTATTTT.

The chain employs TRBV4-3 and TRBJ2-3, with D perhaps matching TRBD2 (7 bases). V was shortened by 4 bases and J by 2 bases, with 16 bases between the two germline ends. Germline-derived CDR1 and CDR2 are LGHNA and YSLEER. The CDR3 totals 16 residues. Written as DNA, the CDR3 is TGCGCCAGCAGCCGAACGTCGGCGGGGGCCACAGATACGCAGTATTTT. The encoded protein is CASSRTSAGATDTQYF.

The chain employs TRBV6-5 and TRBJ2-1, with D perhaps matching TRBD2 (6 bases). Trimming removed 7 bases at V and 8 bases at J, with 12 bases between. Germline CDR1 MNHEY, CDR2 SVGAGI. This CDR3 comprises 12 residues. CDR3 DNA sequence: TGTGCCAGCACAGGAGGGAGCGATGAGCAGTTCTTC. As protein: CASTGGSDEQFF.

The rearrangement joins TRBV28 to TRBJ2-5, with D possibly matching TRBD1 (6 bases). The CDR3 spans 15 residues. The V end was cut by 8 bases, the J end by 5 bases, with 21 bases between. Germline V gene data show CDR1 as MDHEN and CDR2 as SYDVKM. The CDR3 nucleotides are TGTGCCAGCGGACCTACAGGGCGCGCGGATGAGACCCAGTACTTC. It codes for CASGPTGRADETQYF.